Described below is a single T cell receptor beta chain sequence and its context. Here immunoSEQ multiplex PCR was the method, and the copy in TCRdb shows in-frame clones only, minus some. Among about 130,000 clones listed, roughly 87% were seen once. These data come from a study of cytomegalovirus exposure and HLA in healthy donors. The V end was cut by 5 bases, the J end by 4 bases, with 10 bases between. Germline CDR1 SEHNR, CDR2 FQNEAQ (reference sequence). The CDR3 runs to 13 residues. Sequences were obtained from PBMCs. The chain has TRBV7-9 and TRBJ2-3, with D uncertain. This TCR derives from a woman aged 18-35 years in good health and CMV-seronegative. CDR3 sequence (DNA): TGTGCCAGCAGCCTCCGTTTGTCAGATACGCAGTATTTT. This encodes CASSLRLSDTQYF.